Listed here are 28 T cell receptor beta chains from one sample, sequenced in a study of neurological immune-mediated disorders. Each CDR3 protein gets one entry after TCRdb re-called the 5' RACE reads with MiXCR. The sample lists some 19,000 distinct CDR3 sequences, around 15% occurring once. The material sequenced was PBMCs. The receptors were gathered from a female donor with HTLV-1-associated myelopathy (HAM/TSP).

There are many counts of this clonotype. The rearrangement uses TRBV30 and TRBJ1-4, with a tentative D call TRBD1 (6 bases). V was clipped by 5 bases and J by 7 bases, with 11 bases between them. Germline lookup yields CDR1 GTSNPN and CDR2 SVGIG (reference sequence). The length of the CDR3 is 12 residues. DNA for the CDR3: TGTGCCTGGGCGGGGGCGGTTGAAAAACTGTTTTTT. This encodes CAWAGAVEKLFF.

This clonotype was recorded many times. This rearrangement joins TRBV7-9 to TRBJ1-1; D not certain. Trimming left V 5 bases short and J 1 base short, with 8 bases between. Germline V gene data show CDR1 as SEHNR and CDR2 as FQNEAQ (reference sequence). CDR3 length: 13 amino acids. Written as DNA, the CDR3 is TGTGCCAGCAGCCCTCCCCCGAACACTGAAGCTTTCTTT. It translates to CASSPPPNTEAFF.

This clonotype was seen at least ten times. The genes are TRBV25-1 and TRBJ2-7; the match to TRBD1 covers 10 bases. CDR1 MGHDK and CDR2 SYGVNS come from the germline V gene. The trim removed 1 base at V and 2 bases at J, leaving 2 bases unmatched. The CDR3 is made up of 15 amino acids. The CDR3 loop is CASSEWGQGPYEQYF. DNA for the CDR3: TGTGCCAGCAGTGAATGGGGACAGGGGCCCTACGAGCAGTACTTC.

This clonotype rates as medium-sized. The chain uses TRBV18 and TRBJ1-6, with D maybe TRBD1 (5 bases). The ends were cut back, 2 bases at V and 5 bases at J, with 10 bases in the middle. Per the germline V gene, CDR1 is KGHSH and CDR2 is LQKENI. This CDR3 contains 15 residues. CDR3 sequence (DNA): TGTGCCAGCTCACCATCAGGGAGTAATAATTCACCCCTCCACTTT. It yields the protein CASSPSGSNNSPLHF. Full variable domain (remainder filled in from reference TRBV18 and TRBJ1-6): NAGVMQNPRHLVRRRGQEARLRCSPMKGHSHVYWYRQLPEEGLKFMVYLQKENIIDESGMPKERFSAEFPKEGPSILRIQQVVRGDSAAYFCASSPSGSNNSPLHFGNGTRLTVT.

This clonotype appeared many times. This chain connects TRBV7-6 to TRBJ2-2; D perhaps matches TRBD2 (6 bases). V shed 5 bases and J shed 4 bases, with 17 bases lying between them. The V gene's germline CDR1 is SGHVS and CDR2 FNYEAQ. The CDR3 loop spans 16 amino acids. The DNA for the CDR3 is TGTGCCAGCAGCCCCCCTGGGGCGGGATCCACCGGGGAGCTGTTTTTT. Translating it yields CASSPPGAGSTGELFF.

This clonotype was seen at least ten times. This rearrangement joins TRBV10-3 to TRBJ1-5; D is ambiguous. V lost 5 bases and J lost 2, with 10 bases in between. The length of the CDR3 is 14 residues. The germline gives CDR1 ENHRY, CDR2 SYGVKD. CDR3 nucleotides: TGTGCCATCAGTCCAGGAGGGCGCAATCAGCCCCAGCATTTT. This gives the protein CAISPGGRNQPQHF.

This clonotype was counted many times. The J gene is TRBJ2-7, the V gene TRBV6-5, with D perhaps TRBD1 (6 bases). V lost 2 bases, J lost 5 bases, and 10 bases lay in between. CDR1 and CDR2 (germline): MNHEY, SVGAGI. The CDR3 length is 13 residues. CDR3 nucleotides: TGTGCCAGCAGTTACGGGACATTCGACGAGCAGTACTTC. Translating gives CASSYGTFDEQYF.

This clonotype was detected ten times or more. The chain couples TRBV20-1 to TRBJ1-2; D is uncertain. The CDR3 has 14 residues. Germline CDR1 is DFQATT and CDR2 is SNEGSKA (reference sequence). V was pared by 6 bases and J by 5 bases, with 19 bases between. The CDR3 DNA reads as TGCAGTGCCAGCCTGCTTCGGTCCGGTTATGGCTACACCTTC. Its translation: CSASLLRSGYGYTF.

Relative to its sample, this clonotype is medium-sized. This chain joins TRBV18 and TRBJ2-5; D might be TRBD1 (6 bases). Germline V gene data show CDR1 as KGHSH and CDR2 as LQKENI. Trimming cost V 3 bases and J 4 bases, with 18 bases left between them. The CDR3 length is 16 residues. The chain's CDR3 is CASSPLTGSLGETQYF. DNA of the CDR3: TGTGCCAGCTCACCCCTCACAGGGAGCCTCGGAGAGACCCAGTACTTC. The full variable domain, completed using reference TRBV18 and TRBJ2-5, is NAGVMQNPRHLVRRRGQEARLRCSPMKGHSHVYWYRQLPEEGLKFMVYLQKENIIDESGMPKERFSAEFPKEGPSILRIQQVVRGDSAAYFCASSPLTGSLGETQYFGPGTRLLVL.

The sample holds many counts of this clonotype. The chain joins TRBV11-1 to TRBJ1-1, with TRBD1 matching over 8 bases. The germline CDR1 and CDR2 sequences are SGHAT and FQDESV (reference sequence). Losses at the gene ends were 5 bases for V and 0 bases for J; bases not matched to a gene: 2. The CDR3 has 14 amino acids. The CDR3 protein is CASSPDRVNTEAFF. The DNA for the CDR3 is TGTGCCAGCAGCCCGGACAGGGTGAACACTGAAGCTTTCTTT. The full variable domain, in which reference TRBV11-1 and TRBJ1-1 provide the parts outside the CDR3, is EAEVAQSPRYKITEKSQAVAFWCDPISGHATLYWYRQILGQGPELLVQFQDESVVDDSQLPKDRFSAERLKGVDSTLKIQPAELGDSAMYLCASSPDRVNTEAFFGQGTRLTVV.

This clonotype was seen at least ten times. The chain couples TRBV27 to TRBJ2-7; 8 bases agree with TRBD2. The V segment lost 6 bases and the J segment 5 bases; nucleotides outside the gene matches: 12. The CDR3 consists of 15 residues. The germline V gene has CDR1 MNHEY and CDR2 SMNVEV (reference sequence). DNA for the CDR3: TGTGCCAGCAGCCCTGCAGCGGGAGTCGGCAACGAGCAGTACTTC. It translates to CASSPAAGVGNEQYF.

This clonotype was recorded at least ten times. The V and J genes are TRBV3-1 and TRBJ2-7, with 8 bases lining up with TRBD1. Germline values: CDR1 LGHDT, CDR2 YNNKEL (reference sequence). The CDR3 totals 14 residues. Trimming at V came to 1 base and at J to 3 bases, leaving 2 bases not matched to a gene. The CDR3 sequence: CASSQVGTGYEQYF. DNA for the CDR3: TGTGCCAGCAGCCAAGTAGGGACAGGCTACGAGCAGTACTTC.

This clonotype came up many times. This sequence joins TRBV3-1 and TRBJ2-4, with 7 bases matching TRBD1. Germline CDR1 LGHDT, CDR2 YNNKEL (reference sequence). Trimming at V came to 5 bases and at J to 1 base, leaving 8 bases not matched to a gene. The CDR3 sequence is 16 residues long. The CDR3 here is CASSTRQGWAKNIQYF. The CDR3, as DNA: TGTGCCAGCAGCACACGACAGGGTTGGGCCAAAAACATTCAGTACTTC.

This clonotype was seen repeatedly, ten times or more. V is TRBV4-1 and J is TRBJ1-4; 12 bases align to TRBD1. This CDR3 spans 18 amino acids. The J segment lost 2 bases and the V segment lost 3 bases, leaving 7 bases of the junction unmatched. From germline, CDR1 is MGHRA and CDR2 YSYEKL. CDR3 amino acids: CASSHKPGQGATNEKLFF. The CDR3 coding sequence is TGCGCCAGCAGCCACAAACCGGGACAGGGGGCGACTAATGAAAAACTGTTTTTT.

This clonotype was seen many times. The rearrangement links TRBV6-5 to TRBJ1-2; perhaps TRBD1 as D (6 bases). Trimming removed 4 bases from V and 4 bases from J, with 16 bases in between. The CDR3 is 15 residues long. Germline CDR1 and CDR2: MNHEY and SVGAGI. The CDR3 nucleotides are TGTGCCAGCAGTTCCTGGACAGAGTCTAGCTATGGCTACACCTTC. Translated, it gives CASSSWTESSYGYTF.

This clonotype was detected many times. This sequence may be a read error, since a much larger clone differs from it by one base. The chain is built from TRBV20-1 and TRBJ2-5; TRBD2 agrees at 8 bases. The CDR3 consists of 13 residues. Germline V lookup: CDR1 DFQATT, CDR2 SNEGSKA (reference sequence). The CDR3 region is CSARAGGPETHYF. CDR3 nucleotide sequence: TGCAGTGCTAGAGCGGGGGGGCCCGAGACCCACTACTTC.

Notes on this clonotype: At one boundary the junction diverges from the germline segment, which might be a read error. This chain uses TRBV4-2 with TRBJ2-7; 8 bases are a match to TRBD1. The germline gives CDR1 LGHNA, CDR2 YNFKEQ. CDR3 length equals 16 residues. CDR3 bases: TGTGCCAGCAGCCAAGATCCTAGGACAGGGACCTACGAGCAGCACTTC. Translated, it gives CASSQDPRTGTYEQHF.

This clonotype was seen repeatedly, ten times or more. V and J are TRBV28 and TRBJ2-7, with D perhaps matching TRBD2 (5 bases). CDR1 MDHEN and CDR2 SYDVKM come from the germline V gene. The CDR3 totals 12 residues. The V end was cut by 5 bases, the J end by 7 bases, with 12 bases between. The CDR3 DNA is TGTGCCAGCAGTCTCCGGGAAGGGGAGCAGTACTTC. Residues: CASSLREGEQYF.

This clonotype was counted many times. The V gene is TRBV5-1, the J gene TRBJ1-4, with D uncertain. CDR1 and CDR2 (germline): SGHRS, YFSETQ. The CDR3 totals 14 residues. Trimming cost V 4 bases and J 7 bases, with 14 bases left between them. In DNA form, the CDR3 reads TGCGCCAGCAGCCCGACCCCTGGAGGTGAAAAACTGTTTTTT. Translated: CASSPTPGGEKLFF.

The table lists this clonotype with many counts. The CDR3: CASTVLAGGTGELFF. The DNA of the CDR3 is TGTGCCAGCACTGTGCTAGCGGGAGGAACCGGGGAGCTGTTTTTT. V is TRBV12-3 or TRBV12-4 and J is TRBJ2-2, with TRBD2 identical over 11 bases. The CDR3 totals 15 residues. V lost 7 bases to trimming and J lost 5 bases; unmatched junction nucleotides: 6.

This clonotype was detected once. It may be a read error: a sequence one base away is much more abundant. The chain has TRBV11-3 and TRBJ1-1; no reliable D call. Per germline, CDR1 SGHNT and CDR2 YENEEA. The CDR3 length is 13 residues. The CDR3 loop is CAGSFTENTEAFF. The CDR3 coding sequence is TGTGCCGGCAGTTTCACAGAGAACACTGAAGCTTTCTTT.

By share, this clonotype counts as medium-sized. The DNA of the CDR3 is TGCAGTGCCCCCACCTGGGGCGGATCCACAGATACGCAGTATTTT. Translation gives CSAPTWGGSTDTQYF. The genes are TRBV20-1 and TRBJ2-3; possible D gene TRBD1, 5 bases. This CDR3 comprises 15 residues. Germline CDR1 and CDR2: DFQATT and SNEGSKA (reference sequence). V was pared by 6 bases and J by 2 bases, with 18 bases between.

This clonotype was recorded at least ten times. The chain uses TRBV20-1 and TRBJ1-6; D is undetermined. The germline V gene has CDR1 DFQATT and CDR2 SNEGSKA (reference sequence). This CDR3 has 14 amino acids. Trimming took off 5 bases at V and 7 bases at J, with 15 bases between the two ends. Here the CDR3 DNA reads TGCAGTGCTTTCCTTGGGCAGGCCAATTCACCCCTCCACTTT. Translated, it gives CSAFLGQANSPLHF.

This clonotype was counted at least ten times. The gene calls are TRBV6-5 and TRBJ2-3; no clear D gene. This CDR3 is built from 14 residues. The germline V gene has CDR1 MNHEY and CDR2 SVGAGI. Trimming took off 0 bases at V and 2 bases at J, with 6 bases between the two ends. CDR3 sequence: CASSYSGHTDTQYF. The CDR3 DNA sequence: TGTGCCAGCAGTTACTCAGGGCACACAGATACGCAGTATTTT.

This clonotype was observed many times. The chain has TRBV20-1 and TRBJ2-7; TRBD2 aligns across 12 bases. CDR3 size: 15 residues. The V and J ends lost 4 bases and 5 bases, in that order; junction bases with no gene match: 9. Germline V CDR1 and CDR2: DFQATT, SNEGSKA (reference sequence). CDR3 nucleotides: TGCAGTGCTACCGCCAGGACTAGCGGGAAGGACGAGCAGTACTTC. It yields the protein CSATARTSGKDEQYF.

This clonotype was observed many times. V and J are TRBV5-1 and TRBJ1-4; no definite D call. V lost 4 bases and J 5 bases, leaving 12 bases between the germline ends. Germline V gene lookup returns CDR1 SGHRS and CDR2 YFSETQ. The CDR3 spans 14 residues. CDR3 sequence: CASSDGYQNEKLFF. CDR3 coding DNA: TGCGCCAGCAGCGACGGGTATCAAAATGAAAAACTGTTTTTT.

This clonotype was recorded at least ten times. The chain combines TRBV7-3 with TRBJ2-1; 7 positions match TRBD2. The CDR3 is 12 residues long. V was clipped by 3 bases and J by 9 bases; unmatched bases: 2. Germline values: CDR1 SGHTA, CDR2 FQGTGA. CDR3 sequence reads: CASSLTSSEQFF. Written as DNA, the CDR3 is TGTGCCAGCAGCTTGACTAGCAGTGAGCAGTTCTTC.

This clonotype is labeled medium-sized. The chain combines TRBV20-1 with TRBJ2-7; D ambiguous. V gave up 0 bases and J gave up 0 bases, with 15 bases separating them. CDR1 DFQATT and CDR2 SNEGSKA come from the germline V gene (reference sequence). The CDR3 covers 16 residues. CDR3 sequence: CSAREGSGPSSYEQYF. As DNA, the CDR3 is TGCAGTGCTAGAGAGGGCTCCGGGCCTAGCTCCTACGAGCAGTACTTC.